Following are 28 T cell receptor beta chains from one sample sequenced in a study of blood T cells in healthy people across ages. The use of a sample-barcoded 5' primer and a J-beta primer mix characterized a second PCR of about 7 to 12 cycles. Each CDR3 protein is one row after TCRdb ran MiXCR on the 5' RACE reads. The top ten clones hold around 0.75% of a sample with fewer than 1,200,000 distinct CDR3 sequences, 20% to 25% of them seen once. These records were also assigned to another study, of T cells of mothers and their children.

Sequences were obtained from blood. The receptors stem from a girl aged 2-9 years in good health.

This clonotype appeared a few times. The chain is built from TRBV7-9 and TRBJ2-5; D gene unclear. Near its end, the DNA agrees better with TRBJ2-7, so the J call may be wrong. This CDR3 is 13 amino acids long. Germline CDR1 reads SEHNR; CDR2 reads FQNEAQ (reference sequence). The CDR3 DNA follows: TGTGCCAGCAGCTTCGGTTGGCCTTACGAGCAGTACTTC. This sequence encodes CASSFGWPYEQYF.

CDR3 sequence: CSARKPGTAKTQYF. In DNA form, the CDR3 reads TGCAGTGCTAGAAAACCCGGGACAGCGAAGACCCAGTACTTC. The rearrangement uses TRBV20-1 and TRBJ2-5; 7 nucleotides align to TRBD1. CDR3 length equals 14 residues. Unmatched junction bases numbered 9, after V lost 2 bases and J lost 6 bases. Germline CDR1 reads DFQATT; CDR2 reads SNEGSKA (reference sequence).

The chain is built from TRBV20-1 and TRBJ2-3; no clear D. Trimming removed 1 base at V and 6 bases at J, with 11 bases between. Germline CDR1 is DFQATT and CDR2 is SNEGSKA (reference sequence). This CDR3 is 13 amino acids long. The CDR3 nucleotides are TGCAGTGCTAGAGCCCATCCCCGTGATACGCAGTATTTT. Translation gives CSARAHPRDTQYF.

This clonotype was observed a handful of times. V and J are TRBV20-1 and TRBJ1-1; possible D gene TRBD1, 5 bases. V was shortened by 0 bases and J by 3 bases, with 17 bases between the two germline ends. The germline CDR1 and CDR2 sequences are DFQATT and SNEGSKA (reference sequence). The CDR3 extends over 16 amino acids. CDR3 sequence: CSARDRGGGVYTEAFF. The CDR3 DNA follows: TGCAGTGCTAGAGATCGGGGGGGTGGTGTGTACACTGAAGCTTTCTTT.

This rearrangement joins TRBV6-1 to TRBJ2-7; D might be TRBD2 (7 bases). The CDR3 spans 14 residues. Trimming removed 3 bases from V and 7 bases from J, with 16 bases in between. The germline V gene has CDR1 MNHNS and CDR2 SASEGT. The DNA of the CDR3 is TGTGCCAGCAGTGACCCCGGGGGGCCGGGGGAGCAGTACTTC. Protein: CASSDPGGPGEQYF.

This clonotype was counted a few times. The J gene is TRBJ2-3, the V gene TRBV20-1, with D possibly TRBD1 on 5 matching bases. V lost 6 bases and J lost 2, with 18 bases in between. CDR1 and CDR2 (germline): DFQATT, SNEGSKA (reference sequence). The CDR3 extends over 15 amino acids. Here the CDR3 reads CSAKGHLEPTDTQYF. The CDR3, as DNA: TGCAGTGCCAAAGGACACCTCGAACCCACAGATACGCAGTATTTT.

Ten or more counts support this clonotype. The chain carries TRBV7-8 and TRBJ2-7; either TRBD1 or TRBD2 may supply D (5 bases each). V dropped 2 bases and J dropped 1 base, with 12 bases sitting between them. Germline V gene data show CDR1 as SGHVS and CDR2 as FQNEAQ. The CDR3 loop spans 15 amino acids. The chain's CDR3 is CASSLYQGPSYEQYF. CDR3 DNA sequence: TGTGCCAGCAGCTTATATCAGGGACCGTCCTACGAGCAGTACTTC.

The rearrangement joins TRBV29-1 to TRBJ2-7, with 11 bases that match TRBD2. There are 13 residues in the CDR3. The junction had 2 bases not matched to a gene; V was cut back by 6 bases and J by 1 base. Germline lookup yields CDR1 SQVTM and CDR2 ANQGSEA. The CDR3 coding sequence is TGCAGCGTGACTAGCGGGATTTCCTACGAGCAGTACTTC. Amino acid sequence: CSVTSGISYEQYF.

CDR3 sequence (DNA): TGTGCCAGCAGCCCTTCCCCAATGACAGGGGGCTACGAGCAGTACTTC. It yields the protein CASSPSPMTGGYEQYF. V and J are TRBV9 and TRBJ2-7; 9 nucleotides align to TRBD1. CDR1 SGDLS and CDR2 YYNGEE come from the germline V gene. V shed 4 bases, J shed 3 bases, and the junction held 11 bases outside the gene matches. The CDR3 totals 16 residues.

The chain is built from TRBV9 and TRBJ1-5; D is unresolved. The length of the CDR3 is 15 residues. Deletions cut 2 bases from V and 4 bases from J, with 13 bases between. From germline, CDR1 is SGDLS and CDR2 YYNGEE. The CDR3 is CASSVKGGDNQPQHF. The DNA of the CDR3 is TGTGCCAGCAGCGTGAAGGGCGGAGATAATCAGCCCCAGCATTTT.

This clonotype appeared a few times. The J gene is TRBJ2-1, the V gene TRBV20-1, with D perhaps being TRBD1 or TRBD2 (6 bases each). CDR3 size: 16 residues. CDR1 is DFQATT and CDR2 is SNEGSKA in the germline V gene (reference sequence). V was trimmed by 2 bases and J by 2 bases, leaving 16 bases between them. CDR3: CSARKEPGAPYNEQFF. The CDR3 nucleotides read TGCAGTGCTAGAAAAGAGCCGGGGGCCCCCTACAATGAGCAGTTCTTC.

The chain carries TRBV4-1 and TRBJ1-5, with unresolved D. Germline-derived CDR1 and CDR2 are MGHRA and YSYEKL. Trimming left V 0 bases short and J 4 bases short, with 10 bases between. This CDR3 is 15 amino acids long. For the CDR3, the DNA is TGCGCCAGCAGCCAAGATCTCGGGGTGAATCAGCCCCAGCATTTT. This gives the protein CASSQDLGVNQPQHF.

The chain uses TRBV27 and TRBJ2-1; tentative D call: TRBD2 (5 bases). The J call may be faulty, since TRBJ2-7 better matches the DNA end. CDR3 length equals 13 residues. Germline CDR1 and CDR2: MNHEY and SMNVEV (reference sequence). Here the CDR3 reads CASGSALDHEQYF. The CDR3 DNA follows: TGTGCCAGCGGTAGCGCCCTCGACCACGAGCAGTACTTC.

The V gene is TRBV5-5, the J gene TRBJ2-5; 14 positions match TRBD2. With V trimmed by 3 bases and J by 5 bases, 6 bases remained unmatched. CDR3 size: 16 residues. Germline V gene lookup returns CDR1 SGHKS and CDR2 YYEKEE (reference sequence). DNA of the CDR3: TGTGCCAGCAGCTGGACTAGCGGGGGGCCAGGGGAGACCCAGTACTTC. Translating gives CASSWTSGGPGETQYF.

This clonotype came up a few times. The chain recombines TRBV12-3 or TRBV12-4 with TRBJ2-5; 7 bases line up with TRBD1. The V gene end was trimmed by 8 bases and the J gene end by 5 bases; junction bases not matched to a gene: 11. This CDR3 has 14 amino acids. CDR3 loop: CASWKTGAGETQYF. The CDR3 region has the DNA TGTGCCAGCTGGAAAACAGGGGCCGGTGAGACCCAGTACTTC.

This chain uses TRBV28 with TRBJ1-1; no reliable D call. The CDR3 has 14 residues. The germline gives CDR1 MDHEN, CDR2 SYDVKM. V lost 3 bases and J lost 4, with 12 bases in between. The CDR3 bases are TGTGCCAGCAGTTTTAGTGGACTCGGCACTGAAGCTTTCTTT. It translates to CASSFSGLGTEAFF.

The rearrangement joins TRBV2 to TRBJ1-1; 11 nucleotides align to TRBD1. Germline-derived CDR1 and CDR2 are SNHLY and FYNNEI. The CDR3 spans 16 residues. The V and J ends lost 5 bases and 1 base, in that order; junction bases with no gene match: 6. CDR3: CASSRTGGVGNTEAFF. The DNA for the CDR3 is TGTGCCAGCAGTCGGACAGGGGGCGTGGGGAACACTGAAGCTTTCTTT.

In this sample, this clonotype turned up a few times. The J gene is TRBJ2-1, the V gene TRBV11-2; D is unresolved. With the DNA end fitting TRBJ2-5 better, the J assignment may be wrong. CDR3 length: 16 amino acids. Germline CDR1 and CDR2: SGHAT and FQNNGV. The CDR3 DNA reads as TGTGCCAGCAGCTTTTTAGGACCCTCCGGCCAAGAGACCCAGTACTTC. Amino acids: CASSFLGPSGQETQYF.

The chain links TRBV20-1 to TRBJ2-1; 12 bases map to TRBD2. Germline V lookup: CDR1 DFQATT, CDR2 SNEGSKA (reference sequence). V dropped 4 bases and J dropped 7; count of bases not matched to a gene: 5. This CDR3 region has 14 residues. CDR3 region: CSANLAGGRNEQFF. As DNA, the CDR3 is TGCAGTGCTAACCTAGCGGGGGGGCGGAATGAGCAGTTCTTC.

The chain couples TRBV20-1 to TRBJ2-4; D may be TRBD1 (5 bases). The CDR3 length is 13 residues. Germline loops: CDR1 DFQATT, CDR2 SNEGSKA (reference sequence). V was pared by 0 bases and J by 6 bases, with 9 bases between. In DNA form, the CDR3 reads TGCAGTGCTAGAGATCCGCAGGGAAACATTCAGTACTTC. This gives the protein CSARDPQGNIQYF.

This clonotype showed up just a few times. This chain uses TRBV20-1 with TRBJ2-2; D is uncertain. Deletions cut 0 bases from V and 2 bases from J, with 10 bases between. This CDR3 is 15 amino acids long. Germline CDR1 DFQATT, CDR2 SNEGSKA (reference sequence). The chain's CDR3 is CSARDKGTNTGELFF. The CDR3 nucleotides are TGCAGTGCTAGAGATAAAGGAACCAACACCGGGGAGCTGTTTTTT.

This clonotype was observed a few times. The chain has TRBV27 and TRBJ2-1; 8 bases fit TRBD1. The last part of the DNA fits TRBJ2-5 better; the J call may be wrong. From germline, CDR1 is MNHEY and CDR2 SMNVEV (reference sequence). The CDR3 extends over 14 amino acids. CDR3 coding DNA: TGTGCCAGCAGTACCCTGACAGGGGAAGAGACCCAGTACTTC. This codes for CASSTLTGEETQYF.

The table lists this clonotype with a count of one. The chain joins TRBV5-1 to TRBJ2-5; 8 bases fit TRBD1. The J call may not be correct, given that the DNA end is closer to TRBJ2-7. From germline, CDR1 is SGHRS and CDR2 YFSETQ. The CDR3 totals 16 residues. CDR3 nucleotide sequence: TGCGCCAGCAGCTCCCCCGTGGACAGGGACATCTACGAGCAGTACTTC. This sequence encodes CASSSPVDRDIYEQYF.

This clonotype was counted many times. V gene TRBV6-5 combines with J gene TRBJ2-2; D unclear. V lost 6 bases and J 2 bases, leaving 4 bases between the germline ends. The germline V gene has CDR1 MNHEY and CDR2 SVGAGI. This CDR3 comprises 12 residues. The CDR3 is CASRGNTGELFF. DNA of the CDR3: TGTGCCAGCAGGGGAAACACCGGGGAGCTGTTTTTT.

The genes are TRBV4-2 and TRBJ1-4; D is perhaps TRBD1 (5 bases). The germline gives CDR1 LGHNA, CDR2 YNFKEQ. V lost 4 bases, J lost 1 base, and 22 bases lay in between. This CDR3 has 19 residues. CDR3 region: CASSLYRTQQRGTNEKLFF. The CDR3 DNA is TGTGCCAGCAGCCTTTACAGGACCCAACAAAGGGGAACTAATGAAAAACTGTTTTTT.

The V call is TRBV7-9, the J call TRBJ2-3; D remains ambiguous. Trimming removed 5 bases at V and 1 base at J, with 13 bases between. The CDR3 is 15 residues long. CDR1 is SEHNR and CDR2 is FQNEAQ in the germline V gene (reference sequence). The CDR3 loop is CASSSRLEGTDTQYF. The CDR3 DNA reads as TGTGCCAGCAGCAGCCGACTGGAAGGCACAGATACGCAGTATTTT.

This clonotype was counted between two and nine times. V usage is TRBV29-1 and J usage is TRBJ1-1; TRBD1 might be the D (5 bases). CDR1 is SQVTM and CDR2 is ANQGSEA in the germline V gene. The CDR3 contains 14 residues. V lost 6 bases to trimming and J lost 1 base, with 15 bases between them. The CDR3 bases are TGCAGCGTGGCACAGGTTCTATGGAACACTGAAGCTTTCTTT. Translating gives CSVAQVLWNTEAFF.

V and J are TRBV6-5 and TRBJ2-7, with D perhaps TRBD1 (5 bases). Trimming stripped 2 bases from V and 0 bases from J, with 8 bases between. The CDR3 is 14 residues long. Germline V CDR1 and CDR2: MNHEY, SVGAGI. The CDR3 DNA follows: TGTGCCAGCAGTTACAACAGGATCTCCTACGAGCAGTACTTC. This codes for CASSYNRISYEQYF.